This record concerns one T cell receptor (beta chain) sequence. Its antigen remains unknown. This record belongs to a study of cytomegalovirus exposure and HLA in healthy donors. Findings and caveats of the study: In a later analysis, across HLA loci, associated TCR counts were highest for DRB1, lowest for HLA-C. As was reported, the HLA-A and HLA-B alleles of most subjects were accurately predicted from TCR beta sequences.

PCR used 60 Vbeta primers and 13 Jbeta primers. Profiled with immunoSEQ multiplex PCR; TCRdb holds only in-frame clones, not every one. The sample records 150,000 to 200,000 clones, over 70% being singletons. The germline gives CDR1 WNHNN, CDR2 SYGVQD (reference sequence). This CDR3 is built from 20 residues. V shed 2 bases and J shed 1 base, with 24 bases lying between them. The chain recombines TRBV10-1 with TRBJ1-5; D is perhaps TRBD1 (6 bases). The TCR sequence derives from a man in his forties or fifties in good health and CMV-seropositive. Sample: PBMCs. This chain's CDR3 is CASSEPPKGEFTGSNQPQHF. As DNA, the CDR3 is TGCGCCAGCAGTGAGCCCCCAAAAGGGGAATTTACAGGGAGCAATCAGCCCCAGCATTTT.